A selection of T cell receptor beta chains follows, all from one sample in a study of blood T cell repertoires in COVID-19. Method: immunoSEQ multiplex PCR; TCRdb's copy keeps in-frame clones and lacks some. The data show about 130,000 clones, with more than 75% seen just once and around 5% held by the top ten. Source material: peripheral blood. All receptors derive from a woman between 65 and 79 years old with COVID-19, enrolled during active disease. CDR3s include the opening cysteine and the closing phenylalanine or tryptophan. A D gene is named only where the DNA matches it firmly. Rows give clone size only sometimes, using once, few, many, or a class for an expanded clone.

>TRBV15|TRBJ1-4|NA|NA
CATSAAQGIIPSEKLFF
TGTGCCACCAGCGCAGCGCAGGGAATCATTCCATCTGAAAAACTGTTTTTT
>TRBV5-1|TRBJ1-3|TRBD1|NA
CASSLTGGNGNTIYF
TGCGCCAGCAGCTTGACAGGGGGAAATGGAAACACCATATATTTT
>TRBV3-1/TRBV3-2|TRBJ1-3|TRBD1|NA
CASSQGTGGNTIYF
TGTGCCAGCAGCCAAGGGACAGGTGGAAACACCATATATTTT
>TRBV7-2|TRBJ1-5|TRBD1|many
CASSQSPGTGGGQPQHF
TGTGCCAGCAGCCAGAGTCCCGGGACAGGGGGCGGTCAGCCCCAGCATTTT
>TRBV27|TRBJ2-2|NA|NA
CASMRNTGELFF
TGTGCCAGCATGAGAAACACCGGGGAGCTGTTTTTT
>TRBV7-2|TRBJ2-7|NA|NA
CASSLNYEQYF
TGTGCCAGCAGCCTAAACTACGAGCAGTACTTC
>TRBV29-1|TRBJ2-4|TRBD2|NA
CSVWTSGLAKNIQYF
TGCAGCGTCTGGACTAGCGGGCTAGCCAAAAACATTCAGTACTTC
>TRBV9|TRBJ1-2|TRBD1|NA
CASSVIGGTGYTF
TGTGCCAGCAGCGTTATAGGGGGCACTGGCTACACCTTC
>TRBV30|TRBJ2-7|NA|NA
CAWRDFDEQYF
TGTGCCTGGAGGGACTTCGACGAGCAGTACTTC
>TRBV7-2|TRBJ1-5|TRBD1|NA
CASSSDRAQPQHF
TGTGCCAGCAGCTCAGACAGGGCTCAGCCCCAGCATTTT
>TRBV5-1|TRBJ1-2|TRBD1|NA
CASSLGSGQGNGYTF
TGCGCCAGCAGCTTGGGATCGGGACAGGGGAACGGCTACACCTTC
>TRBV5-5|TRBJ1-1|TRBD1|NA
CASSLGGQGGPEAFF
TGTGCCAGCAGCTTAGGCGGACAGGGAGGGCCTGAAGCTTTCTTT
>TRBV4-3|TRBJ2-3|NA|NA
CASSQGSSALSDTQYF
TGCGCCAGCAGCCAAGGGAGTAGCGCCCTTTCAGATACGCAGTATTTT
>TRBV29-1|TRBJ1-2|TRBD1|NA
CSARDSGYTF
TGCAGCGCTCGGGACAGTGGCTACACCTTC
>TRBV6-2/TRBV6-3|TRBJ1-5|NA|NA
CASSYMAGVPQHF
TGTGCCAGCAGTTACATGGCCGGGGTGCCCCAGCATTTT
>TRBV9|TRBJ2-5|TRBD2|NA
CASSPGGSGGAPETQYF
TGTGCCAGCAGCCCGGGGGGCAGCGGGGGGGCCCCAGAGACCCAGTACTTC
>TRBV18|TRBJ1-1|TRBD1|NA
CASSRDRSGTEAFF
TGTGCCAGCTCCCGGGACAGGTCAGGGACTGAAGCTTTCTTT
>TRBV28|TRBJ1-2|TRBD1|many
CASSLVRTGGGYGYTF
TGTGCCAGCAGTTTAGTGCGGACAGGGGGGGGTTATGGCTACACCTTC
>TRBV28|TRBJ1-2|TRBD1|NA
CASSPGQGGHYGYTF
TGTGCCAGCAGCCCAGGACAGGGAGGTCACTATGGCTACACCTTC
>TRBV5-1|TRBJ2-7|NA|few
CASTPLGIRGRRYEQYF
TGCGCCAGCACACCCCTTGGAATCAGGGGCCGTCGCTACGAGCAGTACTTC
>TRBV5-4|TRBJ2-3|TRBD1|NA
CASSWGGTGGDTQYF
TGTGCCAGCAGCTGGGGTGGGACAGGGGGAGATACGCAGTATTTT
>TRBV4-1|TRBJ2-2|TRBD2|NA
CASSLTGGMDTGELFF
TGCGCCAGCAGCCTAACCGGGGGGATGGACACCGGGGAGCTGTTTTTT
>TRBV13|TRBJ1-2|NA|NA
CASSLGPGADGYTF
TGTGCCAGCAGCTTAGGTCCAGGTGCAGATGGCTACACCTTC
>TRBV15|TRBJ1-5|NA|NA
CATSRAVGVGRGAQHF
TGTGCCACCAGCAGAGCAGTAGGGGTGGGTCGGGGGGCCCAGCATTTT
>TRBV7-9|TRBJ2-2|NA|NA
CASSPLGGGLTGELFF
TGTGCCAGCAGCCCACTAGGCGGGGGCCTCACCGGGGAGCTGTTTTTT
>TRBV5-4|TRBJ1-6|TRBD1|NA
CASSSAKTGLYNSPLHF
TGTGCCAGCAGCTCCGCTAAGACAGGGCTCTATAATTCACCCCTCCACTTT
>TRBV20-1|TRBJ1-1|NA|NA
CSASGGPGRGTEAFF
TGCAGTGCCAGTGGAGGGCCGGGGAGAGGCACTGAAGCTTTCTTT
>TRBV10-3|TRBJ1-2|NA|NA
CAISEVWGANYGYTF
TGTGCCATCAGTGAGGTTTGGGGAGCTAACTATGGCTACACCTTC
>TRBV3-1/TRBV3-2|TRBJ2-7|TRBD2|NA
CASSQDLTSGRRQYF
TGTGCCAGCAGCCAAGATTTAACTAGCGGCCGCCGGCAGTACTTC
>TRBV18|TRBJ1-1|TRBD1|NA
CASSPFGRTGATEAFF
TGTGCCAGCTCACCATTCGGCCGGACAGGGGCCACTGAAGCTTTCTTT
>TRBV6-2/TRBV6-3|TRBJ2-1|NA|once
CASSYSTPPAQFF
TGTGCCAGCAGTTACTCGACACCTCCGGCGCAGTTCTTC
>TRBV20-1|TRBJ1-3|NA|NA
CSASSGSSSGNTIYF
TGCAGTGCTAGTTCGGGATCAAGCTCTGGAAACACCATATATTTT